Following are 22 T cell receptor beta chains from one sample sequenced in a study of molecular identifiers for immune sequencing clone quantification. TCRdb fed the PCR reads into MiXCR, producing one record per CDR3 protein. There are more than 300,000 distinct CDR3 sequences in the sample; about 21% occur only once, and roughly 0.8% lies in the top ten. What was sequenced was naive CD8+ T cells from blood, with Jurkat cell RNA spiked in. Subset described: FACS-sorted CD8+CD4-CCR7+CD45RA+ naive T cells. Receptor source: a human donor in good health. Some libraries in this study had Jurkat cell RNA spiked in.

The chain uses TRBV6-2 or TRBV6-3 and TRBJ2-1; no definite D call. CDR1 MNHEY and CDR2 SVGEGT come from the germline V gene. Trimming shortened V by 0 bases and J by 7 bases, and 13 bases separated the two germline ends. This CDR3 spans 15 amino acids. The CDR3 DNA follows: TGTGCCAGCAGTTACTCGAAAGGGCCACCAAATGAGCAGTTCTTC. Translation gives CASSYSKGPPNEQFF.

The sample holds many counts of this clonotype. The rearrangement uses TRBV12-3 or TRBV12-4 and TRBJ2-7, with D hard to call. The germline V and J ends were trimmed by 6 bases and 4 bases, with 19 bases remaining between them. The CDR3 has 15 residues. The CDR3 here is CASSPSGWVFYEQYF. The CDR3, as DNA: TGTGCCAGCAGCCCCTCCGGGTGGGTGTTTTACGAGCAGTACTTC.

This clonotype was observed at least ten times. V and J are TRBV13 and TRBJ2-3; a weak D match, TRBD1 (6 bases). Germline CDR1 and CDR2: PRHDT and FYEKMQ (reference sequence). CDR3 size: 12 residues. Trimming cost V 9 bases and J 2 bases, with 9 bases left between them. In nucleotides, the CDR3 is TGTGCCAGTTCAGGGGTCACAGATACGCAGTATTTT. Protein sequence: CASSGVTDTQYF.

This clonotype has ten or more counts. The chain uses TRBV11-2 and TRBJ2-3; 7 positions match TRBD1. The trim removed 4 bases at V and 5 bases at J, leaving 12 bases unmatched. Germline CDR1 and CDR2: SGHAT and FQNNGV. This CDR3 is 16 amino acids long. For the CDR3, the DNA is TGTGCCAGCAGCTGGGGGCGAAGGGGGCCAGAAGATACGCAGTATTTT. Translation gives CASSWGRRGPEDTQYF.

On this clonotype itself: A read error may explain this, as a much larger clone is one base away. V gene TRBV19 combines with J gene TRBJ2-5; D unclear. The germline gives CDR1 LNHDA, CDR2 SQIVND (reference sequence). The CDR3 runs to 15 residues. CDR3 nucleotide sequence: TGTGCCGGTAGTAGGGATGGGATATACCAAGAGACCCAGTACTTC. This codes for CAGSRDGIYQETQYF.

This clonotype was recorded at least ten times. J is TRBJ2-7 and V is TRBV4-1; 10 bases are a match to TRBD2. The CDR3 runs 14 residues. Germline CDR1 is MGHRA and CDR2 is YSYEKL. The V gene end was trimmed by 2 bases and the J gene end by 3 bases; junction bases not matched to a gene: 1. CDR3 DNA sequence: TGCGCCAGCAGCCAAACTAGCGGGGTCTACGAGCAGTACTTC. The encoded protein is CASSQTSGVYEQYF.

The sample holds many counts of this clonotype. The rearrangement links TRBV29-1 to TRBJ2-1, with 8 bases lining up with TRBD1. The germline V gene encodes CDR1 SQVTM and CDR2 ANQGSEA. Trimming took 4 bases from V and 6 from J; bases not matched to a gene: 11. CDR3 size: 15 residues. In DNA, the CDR3 is TGCAGCGTTGCCAGTATGGGACAGGAATTCAATGAGCAGTTCTTC. This translates into CSVASMGQEFNEQFF.

This clonotype was seen only a few times. The chain recombines TRBV19 with TRBJ2-1; the D is unclear. V shed 6 bases and J shed 4 bases, with 7 bases lying between them. Germline assignment: CDR1 LNHDA and CDR2 SQIVND (reference sequence). The CDR3 is made up of 12 amino acids. This CDR3 is CASRAEYNEQFF. The DNA of the CDR3 is TGTGCCAGTAGAGCAGAGTACAATGAGCAGTTCTTC.

The table lists this clonotype with many counts. The gene calls are TRBV28 and TRBJ1-1, with D unresolved. This CDR3 has 14 residues. CDR1 is MDHEN, CDR2 SYDVKM, per germline. Trimming removed 3 bases at V and 0 bases at J, with 8 bases between. The CDR3 here is CASSFQRMNTEAFF. CDR3 nucleotides: TGTGCCAGCAGTTTTCAGAGGATGAACACTGAAGCTTTCTTT. Full variable domain (outside the CDR3, taken from reference TRBV28 and TRBJ1-1): DVKVTQSSRYLVKRTGEKVFLECVQDMDHENMFWYRQDPGLGLRLIYFSYDVKMKEKGDIPEGYSVSREKKERFSLILESASTNQTSMYLCASSFQRMNTEAFFGQGTRLTVV.

This clonotype has at least ten counts. The genes are TRBV6-5 and TRBJ1-2, with TRBD1 identical over 8 bases. Trimming took 7 bases from V and 2 from J; bases not matched to a gene: 6. CDR3 length equals 14 residues. CDR1 and CDR2 from the germline V gene are MNHEY and SVGAGI. The DNA of the CDR3 is TGTGCCAGCATCGGACAGGGAAACAACTATGGCTACACCTTC. It is translated as CASIGQGNNYGYTF.

This clonotype was recorded at least ten times. The CDR3 DNA sequence: TGTGCCAGCTCACCACCGGCACTCCAAGAGACCCAGTACTTC. Amino acids: CASSPPALQETQYF. J is TRBJ2-5 and V is TRBV18; the D is unclear. Germline V gives CDR1 KGHSH, CDR2 LQKENI. With 0 bases removed from V and 1 base from J, the gap between germline ends came to 6 bases. This CDR3 has 14 amino acids. The variable domain in full, with the rest retrieved from reference TRBV18 and TRBJ2-5, is NAGVMQNPRHLVRRRGQEARLRCSPMKGHSHVYWYRQLPEEGLKFMVYLQKENIIDESGMPKERFSAEFPKEGPSILRIQQVVRGDSAAYFCASSPPALQETQYFGPGTRLLVL.

The chain carries TRBV18 and TRBJ1-4, with 10 positions matching TRBD1. This CDR3 spans 15 amino acids. CDR1 and CDR2 from the germline V gene are KGHSH and LQKENI. V gave up 2 bases and J gave up 8 bases; unmatched junction bases: 5. The chain's CDR3 is CASSPEPGQGEKLFF. The CDR3 DNA sequence: TGTGCCAGCTCACCAGAACCGGGACAGGGGGAAAAACTGTTTTTT. Together with reference TRBV18 and TRBJ1-4, the CDR3 gives the full variable domain: NAGVMQNPRHLVRRRGQEARLRCSPMKGHSHVYWYRQLPEEGLKFMVYLQKENIIDESGMPKERFSAEFPKEGPSILRIQQVVRGDSAAYFCASSPEPGQGEKLFFGSGTQLSVL.

This clonotype was counted at least ten times. The chain carries TRBV6-2 or TRBV6-3 and TRBJ1-5; perhaps TRBD1 as D (5 bases). From germline, CDR1 is MNHEY and CDR2 SVGEGT. This CDR3 region has 13 residues. The germline V and J ends were trimmed by 8 bases and 4 bases, with 12 bases remaining between them. The CDR3 nucleotides read TGTGCCAGCGATACAGGTTTAAATCAGCCCCAGCATTTT. The encoded protein is CASDTGLNQPQHF.

This clonotype was seen repeatedly, ten times or more. The chain employs TRBV18 and TRBJ2-3, with 9 positions matching TRBD1. Germline trimming cut 5 bases from V and 0 bases from J; bases unmatched to any gene: 0. Germline V gene sequence: CDR1 KGHSH, CDR2 LQKENI. The CDR3 has 14 amino acids. CDR3 region: CASSGQGSTDTQYF. The DNA of the CDR3 is TGTGCCAGCTCAGGACAGGGGAGCACAGATACGCAGTATTTT.

This clonotype turned up a few times. A much more abundant neighbour one base away suggests this may be a read error. The chain combines TRBV7-9 with TRBJ2-2; D is undetermined. The CDR3 extends over 12 amino acids. V dropped 8 bases and J dropped 9 bases, with 13 bases sitting between them. The germline gives CDR1 SEHNR, CDR2 FQNEAQ (reference sequence). The CDR3 sequence: CASLGNGRELFF. CDR3 nucleotide sequence: TGTGCCAGCCTTGGCAATGGCAGGGAGCTGTTTTTT.

The sample holds many counts of this clonotype. The gene calls are TRBV7-9 and TRBJ1-1; D is unclear. The germline V and J ends were trimmed by 2 bases and 1 base, with 11 bases remaining between them. This CDR3 comprises 15 residues. Germline V gene sequence: CDR1 SEHNR, CDR2 FQNEAQ (reference sequence). CDR3 sequence (DNA): TGTGCCAGCAGCTTAAGTTCGCAGGAGAACACTGAAGCTTTCTTT. Encoded protein: CASSLSSQENTEAFF. Full variable domain (remainder filled in from reference TRBV7-9 and TRBJ1-1): DTGVSQNPRHKITKRGQNVTFRCDPISEHNRLYWYRQTLGQGPEFLTYFQNEAQLEKSRLLSDRFSAERPKGSFSTLEIQRTEQGDSAMYLCASSLSSQENTEAFFGQGTRLTVV.

There are many counts of this clonotype. This CDR3 is CASSYSLEGIYGYTF. The CDR3 DNA follows: TGTGCCAGCAGTTACTCTCTAGAAGGGATCTATGGCTACACCTTC. V and J are TRBV6-5 and TRBJ1-2; D gene ambiguous. The CDR3 runs 15 residues. Trimming cost V 0 bases and J 4 bases, with 12 bases left between them. Germline CDR1 MNHEY, CDR2 SVGAGI.

The chain joins TRBV7-9 to TRBJ2-5; no firm D call. This CDR3 is 15 amino acids long. Trimming stripped 1 base from V and 5 bases from J, with 14 bases between. CDR1 is SEHNR, CDR2 FQNEAQ, per germline (reference sequence). In nucleotides, the CDR3 is TGTGCCAGCAGCTTAGGTTCCAGCCGAGGTGAGACCCAGTACTTC. This gives the protein CASSLGSSRGETQYF.

This clonotype was counted at least ten times. The chain has TRBV6-5 and TRBJ2-7; 7 bases align to TRBD2. CDR3 size: 14 residues. The trim removed 1 base at V and 2 bases at J, leaving 2 bases unmatched. Germline V lookup: CDR1 MNHEY, CDR2 SVGAGI. The CDR3 sequence is CASSYWGGAYEQYF. CDR3 DNA sequence: TGTGCCAGCAGTTACTGGGGAGGGGCCTACGAGCAGTACTTC.

Remarks on this clonotype: A much larger clonotype is one base distant, so this may be a read error. V gene TRBV27 combines with J gene TRBJ1-4, with TRBD1 as a possible D gene (5 bases). V shed 5 bases and J shed 6 bases, with 16 bases lying between them. CDR1 and CDR2 from the germline V gene are MNHEY and SMNVEV (reference sequence). The length of the CDR3 is 15 residues. CDR3 loop: CASSPRQLGDEKLFF. DNA of the CDR3: TGTGCCAGCAGTCCGCGACAGCTGGGTGATGAAAAACTGTTTTTT.

To note about this clonotype: This sequence may be a read error, since a much larger clone differs from it by one base. J is TRBJ2-3 and V is TRBV6-2 or TRBV6-3; D is ambiguous. Germline CDR1 MNHEY, CDR2 SVGEGT. V was clipped by 8 bases and J by 2 bases, with 11 bases between them. The CDR3 runs 13 residues. In DNA form, the CDR3 reads TGTGCCAGCGGTTTGGTCAACACAGATACGCAGTATTTT. Translation: CASGLVNTDTQYF.

This clonotype was counted at least ten times. This CDR3 reads CASSLLGLGEKLFF. The CDR3 bases are TGTGCCAGCAGTTTACTGGGCCTGGGTGAAAAACTGTTTTTT. The J gene is TRBJ1-4, the V gene TRBV12-3 or TRBV12-4; D remains unclear. Between the trimmed V and J ends, which lost 2 bases and 7 bases, there was a span of 11 bases. This CDR3 spans 14 amino acids.